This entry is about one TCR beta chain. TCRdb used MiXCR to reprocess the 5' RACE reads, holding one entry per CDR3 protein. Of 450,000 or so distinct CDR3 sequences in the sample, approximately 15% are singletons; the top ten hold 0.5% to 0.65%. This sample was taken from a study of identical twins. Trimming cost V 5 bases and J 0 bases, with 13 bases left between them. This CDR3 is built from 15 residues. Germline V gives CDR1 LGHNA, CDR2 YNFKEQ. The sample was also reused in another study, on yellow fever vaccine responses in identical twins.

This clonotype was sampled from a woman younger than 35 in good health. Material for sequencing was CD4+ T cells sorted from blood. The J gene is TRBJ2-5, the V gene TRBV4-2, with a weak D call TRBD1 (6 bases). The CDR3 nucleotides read TGTGCCAGCAGCGCGGACAGCGACCACCAAGAGACCCAGTACTTC. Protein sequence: CASSADSDHQETQYF.